This entry lists 5 T cell receptor beta chains sequenced from one sample in a study of blood T cell repertoires in COVID-19 (dated by TCRdb to about 2020). Library preparation was by the immunoSEQ multiplex PCR assay. This immuneACCESS table, as held by TCRdb, lists in-frame sequences with V and J called but not all clones. Of the missing ones, under half trace to an unresolved V gene in checked studies; the others have no known cause. The sample includes roughly 300,000 clones, with around 87% observed a single time. The ten largest account for roughly 5.3% of the sample. Sample: PBMCs or T cells enriched from blood (not recorded which). The receptor source for this set is a woman between 25 and 40 years old who had recovered from COVID-19.

The gene calls are TRBV24-1 and TRBJ2-4, with 8 nucleotides matching TRBD1. The CDR3 sequence is 12 residues long. The germline V gene has CDR1 KGHDR and CDR2 SFDVKD. CDR3 sequence (DNA): TGTGTCGTCCCGGGACAGGTGATCATTCAGTACTTC. Its translation: CVVPGQVIIQYF.

The rearrangement joins TRBV12-3 or TRBV12-4 to TRBJ1-4; D possibly corresponds to TRBD1 (5 bases). The CDR3 totals 11 residues. Trimming stripped 3 bases from V and 14 bases from J, with 10 bases between. The CDR3 coding sequence is TGTGCCAGCAGTTTCTCGGGGGGGCTGTTTTTT. It codes for CASSFSGGLFF.

This clone was picked up a small number of times. The chain uses TRBV15 and TRBJ1-5; 7 bases agree with TRBD1. Losses at the gene ends were 4 bases for V and 10 bases for J; bases not matched to a gene: 10. The CDR3 contains 14 residues. Germline CDR1 is LNHNV and CDR2 is YYDKDF (reference sequence). The CDR3: CATSTDREGPPQHF. The CDR3 nucleotides read TGTGCCACCAGCACAGACAGGGAGGGCCCTCCCCAGCATTTT.

About this clone itself: Other DNA variants within this sample encode the same CDR3. The CDR3 region is CASSPGTDTQYF. DNA for the CDR3: TGTGCCAGCAGCCCGGGAACAGATACGCAGTATTTT. This chain links TRBV13 with TRBJ2-3; the D gene is possibly TRBD2 (5 bases). The V end was cut by 5 bases, the J end by 3 bases, with 6 bases between. CDR3 length: 12 amino acids. CDR1 is PRHDT and CDR2 is FYEKMQ in the germline V gene (reference sequence).

This chain uses TRBV6-6 with TRBJ2-1; 12 bases line up with TRBD1. The CDR3 loop spans 18 amino acids. The V segment lost 5 bases and the J segment 1 base; nucleotides outside the gene matches: 9. From germline, CDR1 is MNHNY and CDR2 SVGAGI (reference sequence). CDR3 residues: CASSRREGQGASYNEQFF. DNA for the CDR3: TGTGCCAGCAGTCGACGTGAGGGACAGGGGGCGTCCTACAATGAGCAGTTCTTC.